The clone carrying this T cell receptor (beta chain) has a handful of counts. The source of the sample is a study of identical twins. TCRdb reprocessed the 5' RACE reads via MiXCR and lists one record per CDR3 protein. Altogether approximately 600,000 distinct CDR3 sequences are present, under 8.5% being singletons, with the ten largest covering about 1.6%. The CDR3 covers 14 residues. Per the germline V gene, CDR1 is MGHDK and CDR2 is SYGVNS. V lost 3 bases to trimming and J lost 5 bases, with 13 bases between them. Separately, the same data were catalogued under a study of yellow fever vaccine responses in identical twins.

The sequenced material came from PBMCs. The sequence was obtained from a young woman in good health. The chain is built from TRBV25-1 and TRBJ2-5; unclear D gene. CDR3 loop: CASSDPTVGETQYF. DNA of the CDR3: TGTGCCAGCAGTGACCCAACTGTGGGGGAGACCCAGTACTTC.